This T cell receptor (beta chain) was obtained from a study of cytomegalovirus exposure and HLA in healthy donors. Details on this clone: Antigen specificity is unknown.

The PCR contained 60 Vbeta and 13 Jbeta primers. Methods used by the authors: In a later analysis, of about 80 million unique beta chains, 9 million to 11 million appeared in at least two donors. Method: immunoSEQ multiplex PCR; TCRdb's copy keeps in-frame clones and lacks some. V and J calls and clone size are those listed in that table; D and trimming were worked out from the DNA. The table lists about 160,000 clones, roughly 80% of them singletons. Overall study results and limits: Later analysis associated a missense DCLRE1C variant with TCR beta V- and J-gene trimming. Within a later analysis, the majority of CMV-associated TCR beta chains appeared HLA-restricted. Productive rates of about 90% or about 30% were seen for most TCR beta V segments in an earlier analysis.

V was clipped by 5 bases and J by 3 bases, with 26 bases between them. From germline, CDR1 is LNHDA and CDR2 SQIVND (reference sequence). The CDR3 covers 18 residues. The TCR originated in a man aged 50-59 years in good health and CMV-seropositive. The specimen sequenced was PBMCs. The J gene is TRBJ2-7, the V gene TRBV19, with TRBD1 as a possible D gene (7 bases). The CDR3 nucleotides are TGTGCCAGTAGTCCTGCTGACAGGGCTAGCGAGATATTCTACGAGCAGTACTTC. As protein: CASSPADRASEIFYEQYF.